This entry concerns a single TCR beta chain. The antigen this receptor binds is unknown. Qualities for individual bases were not recorded, and no much larger clone is one base off. The germline V gene provides CDR1 SGDLS and CDR2 YYNGEE. Trimmed from V: 0 bases; trimmed from J: 3 bases; junction bases lacking a gene match: 9. The CDR3 has 17 amino acids, counting the end cysteine and phenylalanine. The kept DNA is CDR3 alone, 51 bases in frame from the first base. The data stem from a study of siplizumab effects on memory and regulatory T cells (dated 2019 in TCRdb). Study-level background: The study examined how the anti-CD2 antibody siplizumab affects alloreactive T-cell subsets in allogeneic mixed lymphocyte reactions built from human PBMCs. Results the study describes overall, beyond this receptor: Of the alloreactive CD4+ clones that could be mapped, the Treg-derived share averaged roughly 73% with siplizumab compared with 25% to 30% in control reactions. A naive or memory phenotype could not be assigned to roughly 80-97% of proliferating CD4+ or CD8+ clones. Siplizumab significantly reduced the cumulative frequency of alloreactive sequences traceable to unstimulated CD4+ memory T cells. Compared with memory T cells, unstimulated naive T cells appeared more diverse, and naive cells seemed to make a substantial contribution to the alloresponse. Whether proliferating Tregs from siplizumab cultures were suppressive was not functionally confirmed. Sequences below about 10^-5 frequency were poorly captured, so only a minor fraction of alloreactive clones could be mapped to unstimulated subsets.

The library came from the immunoSEQ multiplex PCR assay. Roughly 10^5 TCR templates per sample were assayed on the deep sequencing platform. Genomic DNA extracted from sorted T cells was the material used for TCRbeta CDR3 sequencing. For the original study's pipeline: The R programming language was used for the clonal analysis of the TCRbeta CDR3 data. Unstimulated samples were compared with post-reaction CFSE-low samples to define alloreactive CD4+ and CD8+ clones. By matching sequences to the repertoires of sorted unstimulated Treg and non-Treg cells, each alloreactive CD4+ clone was assigned a regulatory or non-regulatory origin. The table was pulled from immuneACCESS by TCRdb, which kept in-frame rearrangements only. Such tables lose some clones; where checked, under half of the loss comes from unresolved V genes, and the rest has no known cause. The DNA was the basis for D and trimming; V, J and clone size are from that table. Counted in this sample were tens of thousands of clones; about 96% of them appeared once. Approximately 0.031% of the sample is in the top ten clones.

Additional sequencing covered unstimulated subsets from a few donor pairs, namely CD8+ effector memory, CD4+ naive, CD8+ TEMRA, CD4+ memory and CD8+ naive. TCRbeta CDR3 sequencing was performed on sorted unstimulated T cells and on proliferating T cells recovered from mixed lymphocyte reactions. Fresh whole blood from approximately 10 HLA-typed healthy donors was used to isolate PBMCs. The sample comprised naive CD4+ T cells sorted from blood. Explained via the paper, the cell subset or site label denotes: unstimulated naive T cells. This TCR derives from a human donor in good health. The chain couples TRBV9 to TRBJ2-3; 8 central bases correspond to TRBD1. The DNA sequence reads TGTGCCAGCAGCGTAGAGCCGACAGGGGCGAGGACAGATACGCAGTATTTT. The resulting protein is CASSVEPTGARTDTQYF. The CDR3, completed at both ends by the reference TRBV9 and TRBJ2-3 genes, gives the full variable domain DSGVTQTPKHLITATGQRVTLRCSPRSGDLSVYWYQQSLDQGLQFLIQYYNGEERAKGNILERFSAQQFPDLHSELNLSSLELGDSALYFCASSVEPTGARTDTQYFGPGTRLTVL.